A single sample is the source of the 31 T cell receptor beta chains below, sequenced in a study of blood T cell repertoires in COVID-19. Libraries were prepared by immunoSEQ multiplex PCR; TCRdb keeps only in-frame clonotypes and omits some of them. This table has about 100,000 clones, 80% to 90% appearing once. Sequencing input: peripheral blood. Every receptor here comes from a man older than 75 with acute or convalescent COVID-19.

This clone was observed once. The V call is TRBV29-1, the J call TRBJ1-2; 8 nucleotides align to TRBD1. The CDR3 totals 12 residues. CDR1 SQVTM and CDR2 ANQGSEA come from the germline V gene. With V trimmed by 8 bases and J by 2 bases, 4 bases remained unmatched. CDR3 sequence reads: CSHWDRNYGYTF. In DNA form, the CDR3 reads TGCAGCCATTGGGACAGGAACTATGGCTACACCTTC.

This sequence joins TRBV5-1 and TRBJ2-7; tentatively, D is TRBD1 (6 bases). CDR1 and CDR2 (germline): SGHRS, YFSETQ. V was pared by 5 bases and J by 5 bases, with 17 bases between. The CDR3 has 14 amino acids. The CDR3 loop reads CASRFGQGSHEQYF. CDR3 DNA: TGCGCCAGCAGATTCGGGCAGGGGAGCCACGAGCAGTACTTC.

The V gene is TRBV6-5, the J gene TRBJ2-7; TRBD2 might be the D (5 bases). The germline CDR1 and CDR2 sequences are MNHEY and SVGAGI. The CDR3 covers 14 residues. Trimming pared 5 bases from V and 1 base from J, leaving 12 bases between. CDR3 in DNA: TGTGCCAGCAGTATGAGCGGTGTTTCCTACGAGCAGTACTTC. Its translation: CASSMSGVSYEQYF.

The chain joins TRBV7-2 to TRBJ2-7; 8 nucleotides align to TRBD2. This CDR3 contains 16 residues. Per the germline V gene, CDR1 is SGHTA and CDR2 is FQGNSA. Losses at the gene ends were 2 bases for V and 7 bases for J; bases not matched to a gene: 13. The CDR3, as DNA: TGTGCCAGCAGCTTACAGGCAAGCGGGAGAGCGGGGGAGCAGTACTTC. Translated: CASSLQASGRAGEQYF.

The rearrangement uses TRBV18 and TRBJ2-1; the D is unclear. Germline CDR1 is KGHSH and CDR2 is LQKENI. This CDR3 region has 19 residues. V was clipped by 2 bases and J by 0 bases, with 20 bases between them. The CDR3 DNA reads TGTGCCAGCTCACCAGTGAGGAGCGCGGCGTCAAGCTCCTACAATGAGCAGTTCTTC. Protein sequence: CASSPVRSAASSSYNEQFF.

The chain links TRBV4-3 to TRBJ1-1; 7 nucleotides agree with TRBD1. Looked up from germline, CDR1 is LGHNA and CDR2 is YSLEER. Unmatched junction bases numbered 8, after V lost 0 bases and J lost 1 base. This CDR3 has 17 amino acids. The CDR3 region has the DNA TGCGCCAGCAGCCAAGATATAGGACAGGAGGAGAACACTGAAGCTTTCTTT. Encoded protein: CASSQDIGQEENTEAFF.

This chain uses TRBV19 with TRBJ2-2; the D gene is possibly TRBD1 (6 bases). The germline gives CDR1 LNHDA, CDR2 SQIVND (reference sequence). The CDR3 length is 15 residues. V lost 5 bases, J lost 0 bases, and 10 bases lay in between. The CDR3 DNA is TGTGCCAGTAGTCACCAGGGGACGAACACCGGGGAGCTGTTTTTT. Its translation: CASSHQGTNTGELFF.

The rearrangement joins TRBV28 to TRBJ2-3, with TRBD2 matching over 8 bases. The CDR3 has 18 residues. Germline V lookup: CDR1 MDHEN, CDR2 SYDVKM. V was pared by 7 bases and J by 3 bases, with 18 bases of the junction left unmatched. CDR3 coding DNA: TGTGCCAGCACTGGTAGCGGGGAGGCCATAATGGGAACAGATACGCAGTATTTT. It yields the protein CASTGSGEAIMGTDTQYF.

The V and J genes are TRBV7-2 and TRBJ2-7, with TRBD1 identical over 9 bases. The length of the CDR3 is 14 residues. Looked up from germline, CDR1 is SGHTA and CDR2 is FQGNSA. Trimming cost V 5 bases and J 6 bases; bases outside gene matches: 8. Here the CDR3 reads CASSQGTGTGEQYF. The CDR3 nucleotides read TGTGCCAGCAGCCAAGGGACAGGGACGGGCGAGCAGTACTTC.

The chain uses TRBV14 and TRBJ2-1, with a tentative D call TRBD1 (6 bases). Germline values: CDR1 SGHDN, CDR2 FVKESK. The CDR3 is 15 amino acids. V lost 4 bases and J 0 bases, leaving 10 bases between the germline ends. The CDR3 nucleotides read TGTGCCAGCAGCCGGCCACAGGGCTCCTACAATGAGCAGTTCTTC. Translating gives CASSRPQGSYNEQFF.

This chain joins TRBV19 and TRBJ2-5, with D perhaps TRBD2 (5 bases). Trimming pared 3 bases from V and 5 bases from J, leaving 13 bases between. This CDR3 contains 14 residues. CDR1 is LNHDA, CDR2 SQIVND, per germline (reference sequence). CDR3 region: CASSMAGIWETQYF. The CDR3 coding sequence is TGTGCCAGTAGTATGGCGGGCATTTGGGAGACCCAGTACTTC.

This clone was found a few times. The chain employs TRBV6-5 and TRBJ2-1, with 10 bases aligning to TRBD1. The CDR3 runs to 15 residues. J was trimmed by 2 bases and V by 10 bases; bases with no gene match: 8. The germline V gene has CDR1 MNHEY and CDR2 SVGAGI. As DNA, the CDR3 is TGTGCCACCCGGGACAGGGGCTTCGCCTACAATGAGCAGTTCTTC. Protein product: CATRDRGFAYNEQFF.

The J gene is TRBJ2-3, the V gene TRBV7-3; 7 nucleotides agree with TRBD1. V lost 5 bases, J lost 2 bases, and 7 bases stayed unmatched. Germline assignment: CDR1 SGHTA and CDR2 FQGTGA. The CDR3 extends over 15 amino acids. The CDR3 region is CASSERGQTTDTQYF. In DNA form, the CDR3 reads TGTGCCAGCAGCGAAAGGGGACAGACCACAGATACGCAGTATTTT.

V is TRBV6-5 and J is TRBJ1-2, with D perhaps matching TRBD1 (6 bases). Germline-derived CDR1 and CDR2 are MNHEY and SVGAGI. V was trimmed by 3 bases and J by 4 bases, leaving 12 bases between them. The CDR3 is 14 amino acids. The CDR3 sequence is CASSYPGDPYGYTF. The CDR3 DNA reads as TGTGCCAGCAGTTATCCAGGGGACCCCTATGGCTACACCTTC.

This clone was seen a single time. The chain joins TRBV13 to TRBJ1-1; 8 positions match TRBD1. With V trimmed by 4 bases and J by 1 base, 5 bases remained unmatched. Germline V gives CDR1 PRHDT, CDR2 FYEKMQ (reference sequence). This CDR3 has 15 amino acids. The CDR3 reads CASSYGGTGNTEAFF. CDR3 nucleotides: TGTGCCAGCAGCTACGGCGGGACAGGGAACACTGAAGCTTTCTTT.

The chain combines TRBV2 with TRBJ2-2, with D perhaps TRBD1 (5 bases). Germline loops: CDR1 SNHLY, CDR2 FYNNEI. The CDR3 loop spans 14 amino acids. With 6 bases removed from V and 2 bases from J, the gap between germline ends came to 10 bases. The CDR3 nucleotides are TGTGCCAGCAGCTACAGGTCCAACACCGGGGAGCTGTTTTTT. Amino acid sequence: CASSYRSNTGELFF.

This chain links TRBV28 with TRBJ1-3, with a weak D call TRBD1 (5 bases). CDR1 is MDHEN and CDR2 is SYDVKM in the germline V gene. V lost 5 bases and J lost 0, with 11 bases in between. The CDR3 is made up of 15 amino acids. CDR3 loop: CASSGPGYSGNTIYF. The DNA for the CDR3 is TGTGCCAGCAGTGGACCAGGGTACTCTGGAAACACCATATATTTT.

The chain uses TRBV2 and TRBJ2-7; 11 positions agree with TRBD2. Germline lookup yields CDR1 SNHLY and CDR2 FYNNEI. V trimming: 4 bases; J trimming: 3 bases; junction bases outside the gene matches: 8. This CDR3 is 16 amino acids long. CDR3 in DNA: TGTGCCAGCAGTGTTAGACTAGCGGGAACTAACTACGAGCAGTACTTC. It codes for CASSVRLAGTNYEQYF.

The V call is TRBV7-2, the J call TRBJ1-4; D might be TRBD1 (6 bases). The CDR3 covers 15 residues. Germline values: CDR1 SGHTA, CDR2 FQGNSA. V was pared by 5 bases and J by 3 bases, with 13 bases between. The DNA for the CDR3 is TGTGCCAGCAGCCCCCGGGGGGCAGCTAATGAAAAACTGTTTTTT. As protein: CASSPRGAANEKLFF.

Of note for this clone: This CDR3 is also generated by other DNA sequences in the sample. The gene calls are TRBV5-1 and TRBJ1-1, with TRBD1 as a possible D gene (5 bases). The length of the CDR3 is 13 residues. Germline V lookup: CDR1 SGHRS, CDR2 YFSETQ. Between the trimmed V and J ends, which lost 2 bases and 2 bases, there was a span of 7 bases. The CDR3 sequence is CASSFTGNTEAFF. The CDR3 nucleotides read TGCGCCAGCAGCTTTACAGGAAACACTGAAGCTTTCTTT.

The chain combines TRBV7-6 with TRBJ2-1, with 10 bases matching TRBD2. Per germline, CDR1 SGHVS and CDR2 FNYEAQ. This CDR3 has 16 amino acids. The ends lost 1 base at V and 4 bases at J; junction bases unmatched: 4. The chain's CDR3 is CASSLESAGGYNEQFF. The DNA for the CDR3 is TGTGCCAGCAGCTTAGAATCAGCGGGAGGGTACAATGAGCAGTTCTTC.

The chain links TRBV7-3 to TRBJ2-1, with TRBD1 identical over 7 bases. The CDR3 covers 16 residues. V lost 1 base, J lost 6 bases, and 9 bases stayed unmatched. The germline V gene has CDR1 SGHTA and CDR2 FQGTGA. The CDR3 region has the DNA TGTGCCAGCAGCTTAAAAGGGGGCGCCGGTCGCAATGAGCAGTTCTTC. As protein: CASSLKGGAGRNEQFF.

V usage is TRBV9 and J usage is TRBJ2-1, with TRBD2 identical over 12 bases. Germline CDR1 and CDR2: SGDLS and YYNGEE. The CDR3 is made up of 14 amino acids. Trimming took 4 bases from V and 8 from J; bases not matched to a gene: 4. CDR3 nucleotide sequence: TGTGCCAGCAGCCCTAGCGGGAGGGCCTATGAGCAGTTCTTC. It translates to CASSPSGRAYEQFF.

The chain links TRBV11-2 to TRBJ1-5; 7 bases agree with TRBD1. The CDR3 is 17 amino acids. V lost 0 bases and J lost 4; bases outside the gene matches: 9. Per germline, CDR1 SGHAT and CDR2 FQNNGV. The CDR3: CASSLDTTDRVNQPQHF. The CDR3 bases are TGTGCCAGCAGCTTAGATACAACAGACAGGGTTAATCAGCCCCAGCATTTT.

The rearrangement links TRBV9 to TRBJ1-1, with 7 bases lining up with TRBD1. The CDR3 has 13 residues. CDR1 is SGDLS and CDR2 is YYNGEE in the germline V gene. The junction had 4 bases not matched to a gene; V was cut back by 0 bases and J by 8 bases. CDR3 coding DNA: TGTGCCAGCAGCGTAGCGGGGACAGAGGAAGCTTTCTTT. It codes for CASSVAGTEEAFF.

The chain has TRBV20-1 and TRBJ1-1, with TRBD1 as a possible D gene (5 bases). Trimming took off 5 bases at V and 9 bases at J, with 10 bases between the two ends. CDR1 and CDR2 from the germline V gene are DFQATT and SNEGSKA (reference sequence). This CDR3 region has 10 residues. CDR3 sequence: CSAGQGQAFF. The CDR3 DNA reads as TGCAGTGCTGGGCAGGGTCAAGCTTTCTTT.

CDR3 bases: TGCGCCAGCAGCTTGGCAGTGAACACTGAAGCTTTCTTT. Translating gives CASSLAVNTEAFF. The rearrangement uses TRBV5-1 and TRBJ1-1; D is unresolved. This CDR3 has 13 residues. V shed 0 bases and J shed 0 bases, with 3 bases lying between them. Per germline, CDR1 SGHRS and CDR2 YFSETQ.

The chain couples TRBV30 to TRBJ1-4; D is unresolved. This CDR3 has 16 residues. Per the germline V gene, CDR1 is GTSNPN and CDR2 is SVGIG (reference sequence). V was clipped by 5 bases and J by 6 bases, with 22 bases between them. The DNA of the CDR3 is TGTGCCTGGGGTGGCCGGCGGAGGGTTGGTTATGAAAAACTGTTTTTT. This encodes CAWGGRRRVGYEKLFF.

V and J are TRBV7-2 and TRBJ2-7, with TRBD2 as a possible D gene (5 bases). CDR1 and CDR2 (germline): SGHTA, FQGNSA. The ends were cut back, 1 base at V and 11 bases at J, with 18 bases in the middle. There are 14 residues in the CDR3. CDR3 residues: CASSLDGNSGLEYF. DNA of the CDR3: TGTGCCAGCAGCTTAGATGGTAACTCTGGACTTGAGTACTTC.

V is TRBV27 and J is TRBJ2-1; D perhaps matches TRBD2 (6 bases). This CDR3 spans 14 amino acids. The V end was cut by 6 bases, the J end by 9 bases, with 18 bases between. CDR1 and CDR2 from the germline V gene are MNHEY and SMNVEV (reference sequence). This CDR3 reads CASSRLGWGSEQFF. The CDR3 nucleotides read TGTGCCAGCAGCAGACTAGGGTGGGGCAGTGAGCAGTTCTTC.

CDR3 loop: CASSLDTLRYEQYF. CDR3 nucleotide sequence: TGCGCCAGCAGCTTAGACACGCTCCGCTACGAGCAGTACTTC. The rearrangement links TRBV5-1 to TRBJ2-7, with unresolved D. CDR1 and CDR2 (germline): SGHRS, YFSETQ. V was clipped by 2 bases and J by 3 bases, with 12 bases between them. The CDR3 has 14 residues.